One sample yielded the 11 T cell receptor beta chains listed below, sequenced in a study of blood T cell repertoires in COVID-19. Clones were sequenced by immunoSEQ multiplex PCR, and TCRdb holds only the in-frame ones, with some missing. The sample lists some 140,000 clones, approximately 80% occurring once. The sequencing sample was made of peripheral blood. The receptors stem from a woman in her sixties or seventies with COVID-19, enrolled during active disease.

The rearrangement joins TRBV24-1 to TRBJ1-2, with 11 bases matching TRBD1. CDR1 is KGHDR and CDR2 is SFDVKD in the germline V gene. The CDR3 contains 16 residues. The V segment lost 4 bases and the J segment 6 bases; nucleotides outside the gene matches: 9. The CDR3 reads CATSDSGQGAFNGYTF. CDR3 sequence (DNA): TGTGCCACCAGTGACTCCGGACAGGGGGCGTTCAATGGCTACACCTTC.

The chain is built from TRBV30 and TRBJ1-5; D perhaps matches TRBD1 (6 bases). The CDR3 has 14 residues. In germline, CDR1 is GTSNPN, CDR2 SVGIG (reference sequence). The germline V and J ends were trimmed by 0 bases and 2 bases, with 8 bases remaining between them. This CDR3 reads CAWSVNRGNQPQHF. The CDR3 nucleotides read TGTGCCTGGAGTGTAAACAGGGGCAATCAGCCCCAGCATTTT.

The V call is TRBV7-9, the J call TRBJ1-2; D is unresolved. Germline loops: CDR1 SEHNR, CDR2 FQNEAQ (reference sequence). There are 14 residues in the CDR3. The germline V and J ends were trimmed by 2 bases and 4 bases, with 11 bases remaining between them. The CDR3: CASSLSAARYGYTF. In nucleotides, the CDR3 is TGTGCCAGCAGCTTATCCGCAGCGCGCTATGGCTACACCTTC.

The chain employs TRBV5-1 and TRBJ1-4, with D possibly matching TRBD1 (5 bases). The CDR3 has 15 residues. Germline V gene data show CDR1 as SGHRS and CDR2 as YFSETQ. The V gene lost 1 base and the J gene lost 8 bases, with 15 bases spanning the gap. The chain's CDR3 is CASSLRGMGEEKLFF. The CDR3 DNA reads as TGCGCCAGCAGCTTGAGGGGCATGGGCGAAGAAAAACTGTTTTTT.

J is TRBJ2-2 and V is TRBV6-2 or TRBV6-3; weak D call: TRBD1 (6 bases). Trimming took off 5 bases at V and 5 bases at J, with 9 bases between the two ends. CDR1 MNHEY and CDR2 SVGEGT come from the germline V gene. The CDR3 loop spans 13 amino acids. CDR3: CASSAGATGELFF. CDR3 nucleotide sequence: TGTGCCAGCAGTGCAGGGGCTACCGGGGAGCTGTTTTTT.

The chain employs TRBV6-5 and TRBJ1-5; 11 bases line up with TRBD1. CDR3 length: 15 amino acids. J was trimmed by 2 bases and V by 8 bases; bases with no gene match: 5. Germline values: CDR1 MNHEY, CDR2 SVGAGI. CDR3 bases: TGTGCCAGCGCAGGACAGGGGGCACGCAATCAGCCCCAGCATTTT. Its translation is CASAGQGARNQPQHF.

The CDR3 protein is CAIAGTGVALYTQYF. DNA for the CDR3: TGTGCCATTGCCGGGACAGGGGTCGCCCTATATACGCAGTATTTT. This chain joins TRBV10-3 and TRBJ2-3, with 10 nucleotides matching TRBD1. V shed 9 bases, J shed 7 bases, and the junction held 13 bases outside the gene matches. This CDR3 is 15 amino acids long. Looked up from germline, CDR1 is ENHRY and CDR2 is SYGVKD.

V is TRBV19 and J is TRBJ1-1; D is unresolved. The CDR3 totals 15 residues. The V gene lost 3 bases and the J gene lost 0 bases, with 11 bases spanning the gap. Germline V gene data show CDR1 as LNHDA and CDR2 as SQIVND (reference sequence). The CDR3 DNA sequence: TGTGCCAGTAGTATGGGCACAGCAATGAACACTGAAGCTTTCTTT. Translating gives CASSMGTAMNTEAFF.

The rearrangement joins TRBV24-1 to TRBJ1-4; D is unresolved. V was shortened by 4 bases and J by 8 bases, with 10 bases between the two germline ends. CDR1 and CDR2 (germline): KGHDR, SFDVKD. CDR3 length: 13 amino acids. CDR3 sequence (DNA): TGTGCCACCAGTGACCCGGGATTCGAAAAACTGTTTTTT. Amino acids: CATSDPGFEKLFF.

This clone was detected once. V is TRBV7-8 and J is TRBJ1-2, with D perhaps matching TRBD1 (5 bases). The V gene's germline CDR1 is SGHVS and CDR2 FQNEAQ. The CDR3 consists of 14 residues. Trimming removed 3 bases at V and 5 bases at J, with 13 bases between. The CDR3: CASSFPDSRYGYTF. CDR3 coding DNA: TGTGCCAGCAGCTTCCCCGACAGTCGGTATGGCTACACCTTC.

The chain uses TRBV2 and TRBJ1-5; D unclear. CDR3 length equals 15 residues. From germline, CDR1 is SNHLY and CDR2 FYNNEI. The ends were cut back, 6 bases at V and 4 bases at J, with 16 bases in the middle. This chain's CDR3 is CASSAPGSLNQPQHF. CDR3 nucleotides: TGTGCCAGCAGCGCCCCGGGTTCCTTAAATCAGCCCCAGCATTTT.